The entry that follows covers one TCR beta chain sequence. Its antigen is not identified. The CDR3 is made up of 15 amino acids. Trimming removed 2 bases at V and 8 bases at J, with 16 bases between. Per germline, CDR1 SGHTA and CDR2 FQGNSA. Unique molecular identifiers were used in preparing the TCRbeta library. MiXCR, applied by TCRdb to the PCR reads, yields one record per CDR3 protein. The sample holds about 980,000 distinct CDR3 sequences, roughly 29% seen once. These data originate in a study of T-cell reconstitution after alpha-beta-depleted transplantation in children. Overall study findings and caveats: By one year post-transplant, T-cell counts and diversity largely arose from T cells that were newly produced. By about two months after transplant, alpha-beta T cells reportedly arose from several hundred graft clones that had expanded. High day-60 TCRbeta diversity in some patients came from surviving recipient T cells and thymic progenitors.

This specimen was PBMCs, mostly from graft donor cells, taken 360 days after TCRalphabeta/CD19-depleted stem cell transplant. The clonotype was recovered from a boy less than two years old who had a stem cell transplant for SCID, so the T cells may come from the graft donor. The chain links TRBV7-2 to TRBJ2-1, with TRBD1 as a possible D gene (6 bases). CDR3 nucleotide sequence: TGTGCCAGCAGCTTATTAGGAACAGGGAACCATGAGCAGTTCTTC. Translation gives CASSLLGTGNHEQFF.